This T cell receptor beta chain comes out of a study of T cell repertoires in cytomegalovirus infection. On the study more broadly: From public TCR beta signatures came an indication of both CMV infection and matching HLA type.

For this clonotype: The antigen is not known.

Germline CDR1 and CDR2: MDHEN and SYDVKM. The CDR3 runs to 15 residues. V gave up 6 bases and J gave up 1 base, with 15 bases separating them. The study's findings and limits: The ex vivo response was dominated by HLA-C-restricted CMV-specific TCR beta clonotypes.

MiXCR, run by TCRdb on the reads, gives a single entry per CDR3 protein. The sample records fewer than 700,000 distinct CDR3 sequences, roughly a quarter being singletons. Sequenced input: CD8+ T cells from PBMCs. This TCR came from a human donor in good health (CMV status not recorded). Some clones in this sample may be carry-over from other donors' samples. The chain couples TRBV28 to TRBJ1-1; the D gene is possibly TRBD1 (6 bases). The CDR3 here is CASRIQGRGNTEAFF. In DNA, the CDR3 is TGTGCCAGCAGGATCCAGGGGCGAGGGAACACTGAAGCTTTCTTT.